This T cell receptor (beta chain) was retrieved from a study of cytomegalovirus exposure and HLA in healthy donors. The ends lost 2 bases at V and 0 bases at J; junction bases unmatched: 2. This CDR3 contains 17 residues. Germline V gene sequence: CDR1 SEHNR, CDR2 FQNEAQ (reference sequence). General observations from the study: Productive rates of about 90% or about 30% were seen for most TCR beta V segments in an earlier analysis. A later analysis showed HLA-associated TCR beta chains outstripping equally common others in clonal expansion.

The donors, nominally healthy at sampling, likely had unrecorded immune exposures. Of note for this clone: Its antigen is as yet unknown.

Vbeta (60) and Jbeta (13) primers were used in the PCR. Sequencing was performed with immunoSEQ multiplex PCR; in TCRdb, only in-frame clones are kept and a portion is missing. The sample includes hundreds of thousands of clones, 60% to 80% seen only once; the top ten take 3% to 4%. Source material: PBMCs. The chain has TRBV7-9 and TRBJ2-1; 12 nucleotides align to TRBD2. The receptor's source is a male donor in good health and CMV-seronegative. The CDR3 DNA follows: TGTGCCAGCAGCTTACGGACTAGCGGGATCTCCTACAATGAGCAGTTCTTC. Translation: CASSLRTSGISYNEQFF.